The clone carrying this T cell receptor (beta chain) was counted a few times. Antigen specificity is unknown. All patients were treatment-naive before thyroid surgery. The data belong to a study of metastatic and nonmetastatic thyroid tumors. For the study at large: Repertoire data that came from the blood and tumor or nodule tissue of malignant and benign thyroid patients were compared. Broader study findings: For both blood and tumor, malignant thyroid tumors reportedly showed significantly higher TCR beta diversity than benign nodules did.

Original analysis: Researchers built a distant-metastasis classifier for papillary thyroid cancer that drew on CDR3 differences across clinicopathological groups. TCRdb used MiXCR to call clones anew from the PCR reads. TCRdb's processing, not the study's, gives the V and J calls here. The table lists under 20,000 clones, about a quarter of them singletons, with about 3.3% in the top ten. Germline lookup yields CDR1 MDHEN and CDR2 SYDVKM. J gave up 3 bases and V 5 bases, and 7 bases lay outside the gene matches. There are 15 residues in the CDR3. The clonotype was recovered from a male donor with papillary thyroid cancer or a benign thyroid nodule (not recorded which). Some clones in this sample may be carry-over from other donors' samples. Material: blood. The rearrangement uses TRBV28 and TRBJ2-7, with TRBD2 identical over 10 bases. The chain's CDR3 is CASSTTRLAGYEQYF. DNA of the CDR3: TGTGCCAGCAGTACGACCCGACTAGCGGGCTACGAGCAGTACTTC.